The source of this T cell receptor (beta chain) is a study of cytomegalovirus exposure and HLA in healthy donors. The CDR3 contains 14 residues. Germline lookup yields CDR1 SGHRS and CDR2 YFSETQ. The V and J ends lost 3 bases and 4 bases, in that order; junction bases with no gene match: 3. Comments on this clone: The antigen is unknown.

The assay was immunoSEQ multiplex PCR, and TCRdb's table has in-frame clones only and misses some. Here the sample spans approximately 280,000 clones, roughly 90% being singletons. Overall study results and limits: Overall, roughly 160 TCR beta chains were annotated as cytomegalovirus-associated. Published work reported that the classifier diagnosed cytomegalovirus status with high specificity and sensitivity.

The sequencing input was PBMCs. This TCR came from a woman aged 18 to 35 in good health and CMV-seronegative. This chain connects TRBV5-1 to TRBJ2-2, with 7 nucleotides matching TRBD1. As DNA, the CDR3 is TGCGCCAGCAGCTCCGGACAGGTCACCGGGGAGCTGTTTTTT. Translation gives CASSSGQVTGELFF.